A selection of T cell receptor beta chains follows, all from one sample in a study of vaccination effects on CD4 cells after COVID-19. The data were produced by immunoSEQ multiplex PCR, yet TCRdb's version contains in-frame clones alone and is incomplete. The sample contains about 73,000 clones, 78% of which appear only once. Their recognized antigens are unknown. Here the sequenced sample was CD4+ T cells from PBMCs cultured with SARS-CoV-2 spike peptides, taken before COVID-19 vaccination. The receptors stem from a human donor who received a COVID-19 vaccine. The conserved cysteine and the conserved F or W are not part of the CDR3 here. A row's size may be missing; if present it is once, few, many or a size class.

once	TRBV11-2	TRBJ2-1	ASSLLAGGYNEQF
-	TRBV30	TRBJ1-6	AWSDLQGRSPLH
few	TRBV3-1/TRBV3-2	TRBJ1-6	ASSQGQLNSPLH
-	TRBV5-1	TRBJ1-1	ASSLVAGGSEAF
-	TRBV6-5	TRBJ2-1	ASRGGQGAYEQF
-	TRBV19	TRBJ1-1	ASSSARAAMNTEAF
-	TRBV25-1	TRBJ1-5	ASSPDRINQPQH
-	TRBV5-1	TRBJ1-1	ASSPATDFGGAF
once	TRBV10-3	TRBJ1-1	AISEARGTEAF
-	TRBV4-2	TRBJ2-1	ASSQDQVDRANEQF
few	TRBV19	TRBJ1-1	ASSIKGDTEAF
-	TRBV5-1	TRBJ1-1	ASSLARANLNTEAF
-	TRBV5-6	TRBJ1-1	ASSSQQGSNTEAF
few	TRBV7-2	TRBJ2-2	ASSRQTGTGGSGELF
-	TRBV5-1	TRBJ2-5	ASSLGEVGETQY
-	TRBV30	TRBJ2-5	AGGARLAVKETQY
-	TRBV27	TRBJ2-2	ASSFSGLTGELF
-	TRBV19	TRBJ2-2	ASSPRQSGTGELF
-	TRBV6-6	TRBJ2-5	ASSYLAGGSQETQY
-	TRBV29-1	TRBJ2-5	SVGGKYQETQY
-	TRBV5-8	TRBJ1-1	ASSRQGADTEAF
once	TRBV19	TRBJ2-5	ASSTDRVEQETQY
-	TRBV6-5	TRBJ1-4	ASSYSRGTNEKLF
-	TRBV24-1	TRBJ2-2	ATSDPGLNTGELF
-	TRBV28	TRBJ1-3	ASSSEVGNTIY
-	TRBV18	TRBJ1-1	ASSQGGGGTEAF
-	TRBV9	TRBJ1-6	ASSVSAGANSPLH
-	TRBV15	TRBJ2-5	ATSRDRGLQETQY
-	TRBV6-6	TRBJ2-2	ASSGRQGRTGELF
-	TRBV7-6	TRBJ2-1	ASSLEGGRPYNEQF
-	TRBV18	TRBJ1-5	ASSLTTGEQPQH